This T cell receptor (beta chain) was retrieved from a study of blood T cell repertoires in COVID-19. Study details: Both acute and convalescent COVID-19 samples were obtained from the United States, Italy and Spain. From T cells, B-cell-depleted T cells, or PBMCs came the material, which was cDNA or gDNA.

The length of the CDR3 is 14 residues. Germline V gives CDR1 SGHKS, CDR2 YYEKEE (reference sequence). Trimming shortened V by 2 bases and J by 5 bases, and 13 bases separated the two germline ends. Source study methods: Using reference gene primer amplification, nucleated cell counts were estimated. The table came from immunoSEQ multiplex PCR; TCRdb's copy has only in-frame clones and leaves some out. D and trimming come from the DNA, and the V and J calls and clone size come from that table. The sample contains some 120,000 clones, roughly 85% of which appear only once. The sequenced sample consisted of peripheral blood. The rearrangement joins TRBV5-5 to TRBJ1-2; maybe TRBD1 (6 bases). This clonotype was sampled from a human donor in a cohort sampled during active COVID-19. In nucleotides, the CDR3 is TGTGCCAGCAGCTTCGTTGTGCAGGGGTATGGCTACACCTTC. It is translated as CASSFVVQGYGYTF.